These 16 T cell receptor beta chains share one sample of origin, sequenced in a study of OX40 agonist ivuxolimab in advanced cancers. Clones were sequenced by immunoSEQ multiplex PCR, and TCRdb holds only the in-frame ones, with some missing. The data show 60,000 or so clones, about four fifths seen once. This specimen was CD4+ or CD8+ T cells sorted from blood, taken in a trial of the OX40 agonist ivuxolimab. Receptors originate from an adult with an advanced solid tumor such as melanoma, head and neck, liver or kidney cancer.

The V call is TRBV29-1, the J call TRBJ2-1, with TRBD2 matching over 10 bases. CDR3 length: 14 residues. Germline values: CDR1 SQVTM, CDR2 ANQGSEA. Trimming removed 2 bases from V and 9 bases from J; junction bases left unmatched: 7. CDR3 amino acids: CSVESSGSGGEQFF. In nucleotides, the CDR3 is TGCAGCGTTGAATCTAGCGGGAGTGGGGGTGAGCAGTTCTTC.

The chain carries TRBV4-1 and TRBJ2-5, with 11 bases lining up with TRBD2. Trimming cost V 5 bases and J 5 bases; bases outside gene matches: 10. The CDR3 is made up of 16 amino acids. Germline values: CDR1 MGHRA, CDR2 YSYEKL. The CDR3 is CASSKDRTSGWETQYF. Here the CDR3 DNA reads TGCGCCAGCAGCAAGGACCGGACTAGCGGGTGGGAGACCCAGTACTTC.

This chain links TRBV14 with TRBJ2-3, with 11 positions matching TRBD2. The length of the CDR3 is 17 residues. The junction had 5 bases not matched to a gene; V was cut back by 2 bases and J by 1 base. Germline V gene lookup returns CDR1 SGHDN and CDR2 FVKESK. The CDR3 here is CASSQLATSGGTDTQYF. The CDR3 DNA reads TGTGCCAGCAGCCAACTCGCGACTAGCGGGGGCACAGATACGCAGTATTTT. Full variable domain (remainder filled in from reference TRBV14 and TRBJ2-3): EAGVTQFPSHSVIEKGQTVTLRCDPISGHDNLYWYRRVMGKEIKFLLHFVKESKQDESGMPNNRFLAERTGGTYSTLKVQPAELEDSGVYFCASSQLATSGGTDTQYFGPGTRLTVL.

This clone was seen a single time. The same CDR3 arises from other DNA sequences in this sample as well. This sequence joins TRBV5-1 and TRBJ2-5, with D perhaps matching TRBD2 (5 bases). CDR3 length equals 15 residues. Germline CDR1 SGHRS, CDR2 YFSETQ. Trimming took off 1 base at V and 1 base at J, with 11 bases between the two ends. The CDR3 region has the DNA TGCGCCAGCAGCTTGCGAGGGAGTAGCCAAGAGACCCAGTACTTC. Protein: CASSLRGSSQETQYF.

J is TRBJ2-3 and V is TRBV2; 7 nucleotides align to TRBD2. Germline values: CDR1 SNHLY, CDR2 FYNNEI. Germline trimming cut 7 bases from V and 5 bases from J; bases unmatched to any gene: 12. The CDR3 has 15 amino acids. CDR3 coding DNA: TGTGCCAGCATCCCTGAGGCGGAGCGGGGAGATACGCAGTATTTT. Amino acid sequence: CASIPEAERGDTQYF.

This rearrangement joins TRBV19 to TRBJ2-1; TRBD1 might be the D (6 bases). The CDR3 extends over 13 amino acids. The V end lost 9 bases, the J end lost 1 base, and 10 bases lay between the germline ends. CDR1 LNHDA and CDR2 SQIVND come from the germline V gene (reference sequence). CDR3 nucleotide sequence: TGTGCCAGCCGTGGACAGTCCTACAATGAGCAGTTCTTC. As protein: CASRGQSYNEQFF. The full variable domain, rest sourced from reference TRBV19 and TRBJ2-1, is DGGITQSPKYLFRKEGQNVTLSCEQNLNHDAMYWYRQDPGQGLRLIYYSQIVNDFQKGDIAEGYSVSREKKESFPLTVTSAQKNPTAFYLCASRGQSYNEQFFGPGTRLTVL.

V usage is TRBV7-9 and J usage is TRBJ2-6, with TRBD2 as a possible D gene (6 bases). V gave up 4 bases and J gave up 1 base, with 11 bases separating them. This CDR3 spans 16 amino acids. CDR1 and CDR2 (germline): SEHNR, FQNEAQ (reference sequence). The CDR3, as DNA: TGTGCCAGCAGCTCCGGGACTTTTTCTGGGGCCAACGTCCTGACTTTC. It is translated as CASSSGTFSGANVLTF. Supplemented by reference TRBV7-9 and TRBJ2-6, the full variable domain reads DTGVSQNPRHKITKRGQNVTFRCDPISEHNRLYWYRQTLGQGPEFLTYFQNEAQLEKSRLLSDRFSAERPKGSFSTLEIQRTEQGDSAMYLCASSSGTFSGANVLTFGAGSRLTVL.

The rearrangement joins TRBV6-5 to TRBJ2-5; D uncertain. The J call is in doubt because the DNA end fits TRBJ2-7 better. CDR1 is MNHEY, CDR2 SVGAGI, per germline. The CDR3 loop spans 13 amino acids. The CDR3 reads CASSVATTYEQYF. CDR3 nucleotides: TGTGCCAGCAGCGTTGCGACCACCTACGAGCAGTACTTC.

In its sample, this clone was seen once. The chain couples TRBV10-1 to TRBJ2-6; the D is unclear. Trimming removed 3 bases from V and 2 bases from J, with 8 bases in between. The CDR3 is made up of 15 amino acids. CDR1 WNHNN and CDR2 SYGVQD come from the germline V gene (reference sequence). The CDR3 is CASSDPGPGANVLTF. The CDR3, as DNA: TGCGCCAGCAGTGACCCTGGGCCTGGGGCCAACGTCCTGACTTTC.

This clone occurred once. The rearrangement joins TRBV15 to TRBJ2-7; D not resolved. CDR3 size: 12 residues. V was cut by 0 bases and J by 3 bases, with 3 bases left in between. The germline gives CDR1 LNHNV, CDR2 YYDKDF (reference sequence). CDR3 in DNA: TGTGCCACCAGCAGAGAAGGCTACGAGCAGTACTTC. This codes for CATSREGYEQYF.

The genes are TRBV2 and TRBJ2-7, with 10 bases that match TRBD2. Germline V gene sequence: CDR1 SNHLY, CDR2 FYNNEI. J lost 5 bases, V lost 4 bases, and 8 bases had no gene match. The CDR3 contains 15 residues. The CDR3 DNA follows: TGTGCCAGCAGTGTAGATAGCGGGAGGAGGAACGAGCAGTACTTC. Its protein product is CASSVDSGRRNEQYF.

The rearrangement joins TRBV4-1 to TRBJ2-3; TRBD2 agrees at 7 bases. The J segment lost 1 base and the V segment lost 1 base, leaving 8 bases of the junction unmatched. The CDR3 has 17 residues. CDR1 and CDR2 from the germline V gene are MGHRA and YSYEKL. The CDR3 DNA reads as TGCGCCAGCAGCCAAGTCGGGCGGGAGACGGGCACAGATACGCAGTATTTT. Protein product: CASSQVGRETGTDTQYF.

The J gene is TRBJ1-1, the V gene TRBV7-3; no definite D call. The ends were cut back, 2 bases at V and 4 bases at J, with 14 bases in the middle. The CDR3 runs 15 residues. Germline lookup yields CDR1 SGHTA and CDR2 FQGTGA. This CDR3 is CASSLAAGGSTEAFF. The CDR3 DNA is TGTGCCAGCAGCTTAGCGGCGGGAGGGAGCACTGAAGCTTTCTTT.

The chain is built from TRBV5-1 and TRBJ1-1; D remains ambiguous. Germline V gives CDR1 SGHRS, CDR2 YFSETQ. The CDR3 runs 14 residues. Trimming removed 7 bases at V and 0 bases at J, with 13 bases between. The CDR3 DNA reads TGCGCCAGCGTTCTGGACGGACTGAACACTGAAGCTTTCTTT. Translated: CASVLDGLNTEAFF.

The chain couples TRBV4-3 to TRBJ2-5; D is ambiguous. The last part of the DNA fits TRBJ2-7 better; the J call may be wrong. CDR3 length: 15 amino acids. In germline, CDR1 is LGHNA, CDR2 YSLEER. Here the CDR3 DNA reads TGCGCCAGCAGCCAAGATTGGAACAGACCCTACGAGCAGTACTTC. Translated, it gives CASSQDWNRPYEQYF.

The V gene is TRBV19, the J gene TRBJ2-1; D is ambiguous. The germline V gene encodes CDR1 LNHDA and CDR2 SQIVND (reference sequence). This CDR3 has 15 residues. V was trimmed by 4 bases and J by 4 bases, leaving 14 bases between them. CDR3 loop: CASSKAPEGYNEQFF. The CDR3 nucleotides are TGTGCCAGTAGTAAGGCTCCAGAAGGATACAATGAGCAGTTCTTC.